This T cell receptor (beta chain) was sequenced in a study of kidney transplant recipient with SARS-CoV-2 infection. In TCRdb, the reads were re-called with MiXCR into one record per CDR3 protein. Among roughly 250,000 distinct CDR3 sequences listed, 29% were seen once. This clonotype was counted many times. Sample: a blood sample, taken at baseline and on day 111 from a kidney transplant recipient. This sequence originates from a male patient in his thirties who had COVID-19 and was a kidney transplant recipient. Some T cells may be provided by the graft donor.

Here the CDR3 reads CARSTEVVRKTYGYTF. In DNA form, the CDR3 reads TGTGCCAGATCCACCGAAGTGGTGAGAAAGACCTATGGCTACACCTTC. The chain employs TRBV5-3 and TRBJ1-2; D uncertain. TRBV5-3 counts as an open reading frame of uncertain function. This CDR3 has 16 amino acids. Trimming removed 7 bases at V and 4 bases at J, with 23 bases between.